These 21 T cell receptor beta chains share one sample of origin, sequenced in a study of molecular identifiers for immune sequencing clone quantification. TCRdb ran MiXCR on the PCR reads and lists one entry per CDR3 protein. The data hold 35,000 or so distinct CDR3 sequences, with 19% observed a single time. The sequenced sample consisted of naive CD8+ T cells from blood, with Jurkat cell RNA spiked in. Stated subset: FACS-sorted CD8+CD4-CCR7+CD45RA+ naive T cells. Source of these receptors: a human donor in good health. Some libraries in this study had Jurkat cell RNA spiked in.

In regard to this clonotype: The junction departs from germline at one end; a sequencing error may be responsible. The V and J genes are TRBV5-3 and TRBJ1-1; a possible D gene is TRBD1 (5 bases). TRBV5-3 is filed as an ORF, its function uncertain. The CDR3 loop spans 14 amino acids. CDR3 DNA sequence: TGTGCCAGCAGCTTAGGGCAGGGTGGCACTGAAGCTTTCTTT. This codes for CASSLGQGGTEAFF.

This clonotype was observed at least ten times. The V gene is TRBV19, the J gene TRBJ1-1; 7 bases map to TRBD1. From germline, CDR1 is LNHDA and CDR2 SQIVND (reference sequence). The CDR3 is 14 amino acids. V lost 8 bases, J lost 2 bases, and 8 bases stayed unmatched. CDR3 residues: CASQINRGNTEAFF. CDR3 bases: TGTGCCAGTCAAATTAACAGGGGAAACACTGAAGCTTTCTTT.

This clonotype was counted at least ten times. The rearrangement joins TRBV4-3 to TRBJ1-1; no clear D gene. Trimming stripped 0 bases from V and 4 bases from J, with 15 bases between. Per germline, CDR1 LGHNA and CDR2 YSLEER. This CDR3 has 16 amino acids. The CDR3 loop is CASSQENDGAGTEAFF. In DNA, the CDR3 is TGCGCCAGCAGCCAAGAAAACGACGGTGCCGGCACTGAAGCTTTCTTT.

This clonotype was seen ten or more times. The rearrangement links TRBV7-2 to TRBJ2-7; 14 bases map to TRBD2. Trimming cost V 5 bases and J 7 bases; bases outside gene matches: 19. The CDR3 consists of 19 residues. Germline values: CDR1 SGHTA, CDR2 FQGNSA. The chain's CDR3 is CASSHLAGTSGRLRQEQYF. For the CDR3, the DNA is TGTGCCAGCAGCCATTTAGCCGGGACTAGCGGGAGATTACGTCAAGAGCAGTACTTC.

This clonotype was picked up many times. This chain uses TRBV19 with TRBJ1-1; D is undetermined. Per the germline V gene, CDR1 is LNHDA and CDR2 is SQIVND (reference sequence). The CDR3 spans 14 residues. V shed 5 bases and J shed 1 base, with 11 bases lying between them. The CDR3 nucleotides read TGTGCCAGTAGTCAGTTCAGTGGGAACACTGAAGCTTTCTTT. Protein: CASSQFSGNTEAFF.

This clonotype was counted at least ten times. The rearrangement joins TRBV7-2 to TRBJ1-1; D remains ambiguous. This CDR3 comprises 16 residues. The germline gives CDR1 SGHTA, CDR2 FQGNSA. Trimming removed 3 bases from V and 0 bases from J, with 14 bases in between. Here the CDR3 DNA reads TGTGCCAGCAGCTTTCTCTGGACGGTGATGAACACTGAAGCTTTCTTT. It translates to CASSFLWTVMNTEAFF. Together with reference TRBV7-2 and TRBJ1-1, the CDR3 gives the full variable domain: GAGVSQSPSNKVTEKGKDVELRCDPISGHTALYWYRQSLGQGLEFLIYFQGNSAPDKSGLPSDRFSAERTGGSVSTLTIQRTQQEDSAVYLCASSFLWTVMNTEAFFGQGTRLTVV.

Sample share makes this clonotype medium-sized. This chain uses TRBV28 with TRBJ2-7, with 9 bases identical to TRBD1. The CDR3 spans 14 residues. The trim removed 7 bases at V and 2 bases at J, leaving 6 bases unmatched. CDR1 and CDR2 from the germline V gene are MDHEN and SYDVKM. The CDR3: CASNAGQGPYEQYF. Here the CDR3 DNA reads TGTGCCAGCAACGCGGGACAGGGCCCCTACGAGCAGTACTTC.

A note on this clonotype: This clone may be a read error of a much larger clone one base away. CDR3 in DNA: TGTGCCAGCAGCTTTCTCTGGACGGTGATGGACACTGAAGCTTTCTTT. Translated: CASSFLWTVMDTEAFF. J is TRBJ1-1 and V is TRBV7-2; D is unclear. The V gene lost 3 bases and the J gene lost 3 bases, with 17 bases spanning the gap. The CDR3 is 16 amino acids. Germline-derived CDR1 and CDR2 are SGHTA and FQGNSA. Looking up the rest from reference TRBV7-2 and TRBJ1-1 gives the full variable domain: GAGVSQSPSNKVTEKGKDVELRCDPISGHTALYWYRQSLGQGLEFLIYFQGNSAPDKSGLPSDRFSAERTGGSVSTLTIQRTQQEDSAVYLCASSFLWTVMDTEAFFGQGTRLTVV.

Only a few counts were recorded for this clonotype. J is TRBJ2-1 and V is TRBV19; 8 nucleotides agree with TRBD2. V lost 3 bases to trimming and J lost 5 bases; unmatched junction nucleotides: 6. Germline V lookup: CDR1 LNHDA, CDR2 SQIVND (reference sequence). CDR3 size: 15 residues. This CDR3 reads CASSMGISGNNEQFF. In nucleotides, the CDR3 is TGTGCCAGTAGTATGGGGATTAGCGGGAACAATGAGCAGTTCTTC.

Only one count was recorded for this clonotype. The chain combines TRBV18 with TRBJ2-7, with 9 bases lining up with TRBD1. The CDR3 extends over 14 amino acids. V was pared by 0 bases and J by 3 bases, with 0 bases of the junction left unmatched. Germline V gives CDR1 KGHSH, CDR2 LQKENI. CDR3 DNA sequence: TGTGCCAGCTCACCACCGGGACAGGGCTACGAGCAGTACTTC. Protein sequence: CASSPPGQGYEQYF.

The rearrangement links TRBV12-3 or TRBV12-4 to TRBJ1-3; TRBD1 matches at 8 bases. This CDR3 comprises 14 residues. With V trimmed by 8 bases and J by 2 bases, 5 bases remained unmatched. DNA of the CDR3: TGTGCCAGCGCGCCGACAGGGGCTGGAAACACCATATATTTT. It specifies CASAPTGAGNTIYF.

The chain combines TRBV19 with TRBJ2-7; a weak D match, TRBD1 (5 bases). This CDR3 has 12 residues. CDR1 is LNHDA, CDR2 SQIVND, per germline (reference sequence). With 7 bases removed from V and 6 bases from J, the gap between germline ends came to 13 bases. In DNA, the CDR3 is TGTGCCAGTACAGGGCCCTCGGGCGAGCAGTACTTC. This gives the protein CASTGPSGEQYF.

In its sample, this clonotype ranks as medium-sized (0.01 to 0.1%). The genes are TRBV4-1 and TRBJ2-3, with a weak D call TRBD1 (6 bases). Germline loops: CDR1 MGHRA, CDR2 YSYEKL. The CDR3 covers 13 residues. Trimming removed 3 bases at V and 5 bases at J, with 9 bases between. This CDR3 is CASSQGAQDTQYF. CDR3 nucleotide sequence: TGCGCCAGCAGCCAGGGGGCACAAGATACGCAGTATTTT.

At least ten counts were recorded for this clonotype. The chain recombines TRBV30 with TRBJ2-1, with 10 bases lining up with TRBD2. The CDR3 totals 16 residues. The V gene end was trimmed by 3 bases and the J gene end by 5 bases; junction bases not matched to a gene: 10. Germline lookup yields CDR1 GTSNPN and CDR2 SVGIG (reference sequence). CDR3 region: CAWRARLAGAHNEQFF. For the CDR3, the DNA is TGTGCCTGGAGGGCCCGACTAGCGGGCGCCCACAATGAGCAGTTCTTC.

This clonotype was observed at least ten times. The chain joins TRBV5-6 to TRBJ2-7; D may be TRBD1 or TRBD2 (6 bases each). The germline V gene encodes CDR1 SGHDT and CDR2 YYEEEE. The CDR3 has 15 residues. Trimming removed 0 bases at V and 2 bases at J, with 12 bases between. The CDR3 nucleotides read TGTGCCAGCAGCTTGGAGGGGGGAGTGACCTACGAGCAGTACTTC. The encoded protein is CASSLEGGVTYEQYF. Using reference TRBV5-6 and TRBJ2-7 for the parts outside the CDR3, the full variable domain is DAGVTQSPTHLIKTRGQQVTLRCSPKSGHDTVSWYQQALGQGPQFIFQYYEEEERQRGNFPDRFSGHQFPNYSSELNVNALLLGDSALYLCASSLEGGVTYEQYFGPGTRLTVT.

This clonotype was recorded only once. Likely a read error: the CDR3 ends without its conserved phenylalanine or tryptophan. The chain uses TRBV29-1 and TRBJ2-7; 7 bases agree with TRBD1. After removal of 2 bases from V and 2 bases from J, the junction contained 0 bases not matched to a gene. The CDR3 has 12 amino acids. Germline CDR1 reads SQVTM; CDR2 reads ANQGSEA. CDR3 sequence reads: CSVEQGAYEQYS. CDR3 nucleotide sequence: TGCAGCGTTGAACAGGGGGCCTACGAGCAGTACTCC.

Ten or more counts support this clonotype. The rearrangement uses TRBV6-2 or TRBV6-3 and TRBJ2-2, with unresolved D. The V gene lost 0 bases and the J gene lost 6 bases, with 5 bases spanning the gap. CDR3 length equals 13 residues. Germline CDR1 reads MNHEY; CDR2 reads SVGEGT. The CDR3 nucleotides are TGTGCCAGCAGTTACTCGTCCCCCGGGGAGCTGTTTTTT. This encodes CASSYSSPGELFF.

This clonotype was observed at least ten times. The rearrangement uses TRBV7-2 and TRBJ2-6, with no clear D. The CDR3 loop spans 14 amino acids. Germline V gives CDR1 SGHTA, CDR2 FQGNSA. V dropped 3 bases and J dropped 2 bases, with 5 bases sitting between them. CDR3 region: CASSFSTGANVLTF. CDR3 DNA sequence: TGTGCCAGCAGCTTTAGCACTGGGGCCAACGTCCTGACTTTC.

In its sample, this clonotype was seen many times. The rearrangement links TRBV12-3 or TRBV12-4 to TRBJ2-1; 12 nucleotides match TRBD1. The ends lost 6 bases at V and 10 bases at J; junction bases unmatched: 10. The CDR3 has 15 amino acids. The CDR3, as DNA: TGTGCCAGCAGCAGCCGGGACAGGGGGCGCTGGGAGCAGTTCTTC. It translates to CASSSRDRGRWEQFF.

This clonotype was counted a single time. The chain couples TRBV7-3 to TRBJ1-4, with 7 bases fitting TRBD1. Looked up from germline, CDR1 is SGHTA and CDR2 is FQGTGA. Trimming removed 6 bases from V and 5 bases from J; junction bases left unmatched: 9. The CDR3 is 15 residues long. CDR3 sequence reads: CASRCPGTENEKLFF. CDR3 sequence (DNA): TGTGCCAGCAGGTGCCCCGGGACAGAAAATGAAAAACTGTTTTTT.

As for this clonotype: One end of the junction varies from germline; a read error may be responsible. The CDR3 loop reads CASSVGPSQGTQYF. CDR3 sequence (DNA): TGTGCCAGCAGCGTGGGACCATCCCAAGGGACCCAGTACTTC. The rearrangement joins TRBV5-3 to TRBJ2-5; D may correspond to TRBD1 or TRBD2 (5 bases each). TRBV5-3 is reported as an ORF; its role is uncertain. The CDR3 totals 14 residues.